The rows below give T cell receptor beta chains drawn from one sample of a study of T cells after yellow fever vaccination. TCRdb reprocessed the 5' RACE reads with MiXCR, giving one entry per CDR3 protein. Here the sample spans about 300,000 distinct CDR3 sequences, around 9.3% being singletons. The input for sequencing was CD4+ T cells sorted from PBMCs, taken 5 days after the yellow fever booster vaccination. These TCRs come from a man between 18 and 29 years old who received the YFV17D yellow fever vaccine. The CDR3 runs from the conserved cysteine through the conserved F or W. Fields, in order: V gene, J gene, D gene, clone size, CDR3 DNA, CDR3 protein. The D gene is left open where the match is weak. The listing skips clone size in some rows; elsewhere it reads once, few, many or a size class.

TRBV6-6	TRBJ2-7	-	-	TGTGCCAGCAGGTCGCCAGGCGAGCAGTACTTC	CASRSPGEQYF
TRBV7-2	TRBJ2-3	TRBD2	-	TGTGCCAGCAGCTCGCAGACTAGCCGCACAGATACGCAGTATTTT	CASSSQTSRTDTQYF
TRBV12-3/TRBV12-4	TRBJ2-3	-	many	TGTGCCAGCAGTTCCCGAAACCCACCACTCACAGATACGCAGTATTTT	CASSSRNPPLTDTQYF
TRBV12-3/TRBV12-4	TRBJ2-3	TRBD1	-	TGTGCCAGCAGCCGACCAGGGGGGACAGGGCCAGATACGCAGTATTTT	CASSRPGGTGPDTQYF
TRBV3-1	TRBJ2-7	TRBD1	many	TGTGCCAGCAGCCAAGAAAGGGGGTATTCCGGGACAGCCCTCTACGAGCAGTACTTC	CASSQERGYSGTALYEQYF
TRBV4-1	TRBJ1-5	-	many	TGCGCCAGCAGCCAGCACCTGGGAGGAGCTCAGCCCCAGCATTTT	CASSQHLGGAQPQHF
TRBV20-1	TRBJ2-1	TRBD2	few	TGCAGTGCTAATGGCCCGGGACTATACAATGAGCAGTTCTTC	CSANGPGLYNEQFF
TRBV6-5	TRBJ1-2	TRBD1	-	TGTGCCAGCAGTTACAGCTCAGGGACAGGTCCCCTTGGCTACACCTTC	CASSYSSGTGPLGYTF
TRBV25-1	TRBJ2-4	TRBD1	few	TGTGCCAGCAGTCCCCGACAGGGCAGAAACATTCAGTACTTC	CASSPRQGRNIQYF
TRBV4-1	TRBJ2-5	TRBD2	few	TGCGCCAGCAGCCGAACACCTAGCGGGGGAGACGAAGAGACCCAGTACTTC	CASSRTPSGGDEETQYF
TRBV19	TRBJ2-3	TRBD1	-	TGTGCCAGTAGCCCAGGGGGCGCAGGCCTCGCGGATACGCAGTATTTT	CASSPGGAGLADTQYF
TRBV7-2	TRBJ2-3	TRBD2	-	TGTGCCAGCAGCTTTAGCGGGGGGGGCGCAGATACGCAGTATTTT	CASSFSGGGADTQYF
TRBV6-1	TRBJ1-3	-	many	TGTGCCAGCAGTGAAGGACAGCCAGCGTCGAGGAACACCATATATTTT	CASSEGQPASRNTIYF
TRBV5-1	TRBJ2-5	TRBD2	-	TGCGCCAGCAGCACCGGGACTAGCGGGCAAGAGACCCAGTACTTC	CASSTGTSGQETQYF